This TCR beta chain was obtained from a study of regulatory T cells in long-lasting Graves disease listed by TCRdb under 2021. Looking at the study overall: Antithyroid drugs had been taken for less than 3 months by newly diagnosed Graves' disease patients. Patients with persistent Graves' disease were compared with patients with newly diagnosed Graves' disease using TCR sequencing and RNA sequencing of peripheral blood. The study took place in China and was registered as a clinical trial. TCR sequencing covered some 13 persistent and approximately 20 newly diagnosed Graves' disease patients, approximately 33 samples in total.

This clonotype was seen at least ten times. This receptor's antigen is unknown. No much larger clonotype is one base removed from it; base qualities were not supplied. Via the germline V gene (reference sequence), CDR1 is LGHDT and CDR2 YNNKEL. The V end loses 2 bases and the J end loses 3 bases, and a stretch of 8 bases separates them. Measured from the cysteine to the phenylalanine, the CDR3 is 13 residues long. Only the CDR3 part of the read is kept: 39 bases, read in frame from the first base. The sample's time point label, decoded: newly diagnosed GD, antithyroid drugs for less than 3 months. For both TCR sequencing and RNA sequencing, RNA was extracted from PBMCs in TRIzol. Graves' disease was diagnosed according to American Thyroid Association guidelines. Recruitment of patients was carried out at an endocrinology department in Xi'an, China. Each patient gave 9 to 10 milliliters of peripheral blood, collected in an EDTA anticoagulant tube. Ficoll Paque Plus density gradient separation was used to isolate PBMCs, and no further T cell sorting was done. An Agilent 2100 Bioanalyzer and agarose gel were used to assess RNA quality, and a NanoDrop 2000 was used to measure RNA concentration.

Overall study outcomes, separate from this receptor: Preferential use of TRBV28, TRBJ1-2 and TRBJ2-5 was observed in persistent disease, whereas TRBV20-1 and TRBJ2-1 were favored in newly diagnosed disease. Compared with newly diagnosed patients, patients with persistent Graves' disease had lower TCR Shannon entropy and fewer highly expanded clones, which suggests clonal expansion. The authors acknowledged the small sample size as a limitation that may reduce accuracy. The study examined only peripheral blood because the primary lesion, thyroid tissue, could not be accessed. Sequencing and analysis were restricted to the TCR beta chain. A larger number of public clonotypes was shared among persistent patients (approximately 2,500) than among newly diagnosed patients (approximately 1,000).

Preparation of the library involved multiplex PCR. Sequencing relied on an Illumina HiSeq 4000. iRepertoire HTBI primers and Arm-PCR amplification of CDR3 regions were used to construct TCR beta libraries. Before sequencing, the PCR products went through gel purification. As for the authors' bioinformatics: Gene usage analysis of CDR3 amino acid clonotypes relied on the 60 or so TRBV and about 15 TRBJ segments identified across samples. COPE and FqMerger were used to merge the filtered high-quality paired reads into contigs. BLAST was used to align contigs to IMGT TRBV, TRBD and TRBJ reference genes, with CDR3 defined following IMGT. Any clonotype with a frequency above 0.1% was classified as a highly expanded clone. Shannon entropy was used to measure repertoire diversity, and the Gini coefficient was used to measure V-J evenness. A clonotype was considered public if more than one individual shared it. The public reads were reprocessed in TCRdb via fastp at Q25 and MiXCR, keeping in-frame beta chains. Rows with a matching CDR3 protein are joined into one entry that keeps the most common DNA and genes. It is TCRdb's table, rather than the study itself, that gives the V and J calls and clone size. The table for this sample lists around 460,000 distinct CDR3 sequences; around 13% of them were counted only once. The ten largest clones capture under 20% of the sample.

These data also formed part of another study, on T cells in Graves' hyperthyroidism and ophthalmopathy. According to the second study: A patient counted as having stable Graves' hyperthyroidism if no progression to ophthalmopathy occurred over 18 months of follow-up. Hyperthyroidism patients were aged 18 to 65 years and newly diagnosed, with disease duration of less than 2 months. Exclusion was applied to patients with uncontrolled infections, other autoimmune diseases, pregnancy or lactation. Diagnoses were based on clinical symptoms, serum thyroxine and TRAb, thyroid ultrasound and orbital computed tomography. A first-round RT-PCR of the TCR CDR3 used the HTBI primer set with the Qiagen OneStep RT-PCR kit. Most expanded thyroid clonotypes (frequency above 0.001) were also detected in blood, suggesting blood repertoires may reflect thyroid immune responses. In cross-validation, a model built on a 13 V-J signature told ophthalmopathy apart from stable hyperthyroidism with approximately 90% sensitivity and 81% to 82% specificity, and in testing the same model reached 80%/75%. In validation, the model predicted progression to ophthalmopathy a median of 6.5 months before onset, with roughly 70% sensitivity and about 72% specificity. To identify TCR V-J signatures that set the groups apart, the researchers used a discovery cohort of about a hundred patients, made up of 43 with Graves' ophthalmopathy and about 59 with stable Graves' hyperthyroidism. Whether ophthalmopathy could be predicted prospectively was tested in an independent validation cohort made up of fewer than 20 hyperthyroidism patients plus 17 patients who later progressed to ophthalmopathy. For training and testing, the roughly 93 patients in the discovery cohort were randomly divided in a 7:3 ratio. In about six Graves' hyperthyroidism patients, the study also compared T-cell repertoires from thyroid tissue with T-cell repertoires from blood. After blood sampling, hyperthyroidism patients were treated with methimazole at a starting dose of 30 mg daily, and ophthalmopathy patients were treated with high-dose intravenous methylprednisolone. The libraries were constructed in a second round of multiplex PCR and then size-selected and purified. Paired-end sequencing of the libraries was performed with 100 bp reads on an Illumina HiSeq2000. SOAPnuke was used to process the raw data, throwing out any read that contained adapters or uncalled bases, had a mean Phred below 15, or lacked an exact constant-primer or identifier match. High-quality paired reads were merged with COPE v1.2.5, and unique nucleotide sequences were defined as clonotypes. MiTCR v1.1 was used to align the clonotypes against IMGT TRBV, TRBD and TRBJ reference segments. The analysis was restricted to V-J combinations with a frequency above 0.0001, which together covered just over 99% of the repertoires. The TCS score was defined as F50 (clonal expansion) divided by E x V (chaos), with BLOSUM62-based TCRdist calculated between CDR3 peptides within each V-J. Welch's t-statistics and random forest reduced roughly 530 V-J features to about 13, which were used in a naive Bayes classifier (R e1071). No statistical method was used to fix the sample size in advance, and group allocation was not hidden from the investigators. The paper reports TCR Vbeta CDR3 sequencing of approximately 130 peripheral blood samples: around 45 ophthalmopathy, fewer than 80 hyperthyroidism and 17 progressor patients.

The source of this sequence is a woman in her forties or fifties with Graves disease. Donor details come from another sample of the same person, matched by shared clones. In this chain, TRBV3-1 is recombined with TRBJ2-7, with no confidently assigned D gene. The sample consisted of peripheral blood mononuclear cells (PBMCs), taken at new diagnosis, from a patient treated with antithyroid drugs. The DNA reads as follows: TGTGCCAGCAGCCAAAGGGCCATCTACGAGCAGTACTTC. This is translated as CASSQRAIYEQYF.